This T cell receptor (beta chain) was captured in a study of early T cells in non-severe SARS-CoV-2 infection (dated by TCRdb to about 2021). In the study overall: Bulk RNA from unsorted whole blood was used for TCR sequencing, so alpha and beta chains could not be paired. The paper as a whole reports these results and caveats: VDJdb matching was skewed toward anti-spike CD8 responses and likely underestimated virus-specific expansions, missing private and CD4 specificities.

Library method: 5' RACE. This sample was sequenced with a NextSeq 500. The TCR library protocol attached unique molecular identifiers to individual cDNA molecules to correct for sequencing error and PCR bias. TCR alpha and beta chains were both sequenced, and the abundances of alpha and beta sequences in each sample were closely correlated with each other. Turning to the authors' computational methods: V gene, J gene and CDR3 annotation of TCR sequences was performed with Decombinator V4. Expanded TCRs were defined as changing significantly between any two time points under a Poisson model with p below 0.0001. TCR abundances were normalised to the total number of TCRs sequenced per sample and were expressed as counts per million. VDJdb, accessed 1 November 2021, was searched for CMV, EBV and SARS-CoV-2 annotated TCRs, excluding TCRs annotated for multiple antigens. TCRdb reanalyzed the raw reads on its own, using fastp at Q25 for trimming and MiXCR for clone calling, and kept in-frame beta chains. CDR3 protein sequences are deduplicated, and each keeps its most common genes and DNA. These V and J calls are TCRdb output, not the study's own analysis. The sample records tens of thousands of distinct CDR3 sequences, about 10% of which are singletons. The ten largest clones capture approximately 6.5% of the sample.

This clonotype was detected a few times. The antigen this receptor binds is unknown. Per-base qualities were not stored, and no clone one base away is much larger. Set within a cohort of healthcare workers in London, UK, this nested case-control study involved weekly PCR testing of nasopharyngeal swabs along with blood sampling. Healthcare workers were enrolled in the week of the UK lockdown, from 23 to 31 March 2020, and were followed every week for up to 16 weeks. The sequencing input was whole blood. The clonotype originates from an adult who was a healthcare worker with PCR-confirmed SARS-CoV-2 infection or an uninfected control (not recorded which).

The CDR3 has the sequence CASGPAGRSRGELFF. The DNA reads TGTGCCAGCGGACCTGCCGGGAGGTCGAGAGGGGAGCTGTTTTTT. This receptor chain uses TRBV7-8 and TRBJ2-2; 7 middle bases align to TRBD2. Reading from cysteine to phenylalanine, the CDR3 counts 15 amino acids. The CDR3 DNA has 45 bases and is translated from base 1. Trimming leaves V shorter by 8 bases and J shorter by 8 bases, with the junction holding 14 bases beyond the gene matches. From a lookup of the germline V gene, CDR1 and CDR2 are SGHVS and FQNEAQ.